Detailed here is one T cell receptor beta chain. Its matching antigen is unknown. Unsorted cryopreserved PBMC were sequenced, averaging roughly 100,000 T cells per clinical donor. The CDR3 sequence is 15 residues long. V dropped 2 bases and J dropped 1 base, with 12 bases sitting between them. CDR1 and CDR2 from the germline V gene are KGHSH and LQKENI. This specimen belongs to a study of T cells in tuberculosis. Study in general: T cells were selected with CD1B tetramers loaded with glucose monomycolate. The study's findings and limits: Classification accuracy was 87% (AUROC roughly 0.88) with the GMM-specific repertoire.

The protocol was immunoSEQ multiplex PCR, while the TCRdb copy is restricted to in-frame clones and leaves out a portion. The data show around 25,000 clones, with 90% to 95% seen just once and about a sixth held by the top ten. The sequenced sample consisted of PBMCs. This TCR was sampled from a donor aged 5-35 years with latent tuberculosis or without tuberculosis infection. Some clones in this sample may be carry-over from other donors' samples. The J gene is TRBJ2-7, the V gene TRBV18, with a possible D match to TRBD2 (6 bases). The CDR3 loop is CASSPVDGGSYEQYF. The DNA of the CDR3 is TGTGCCAGCTCACCAGTGGACGGAGGGTCCTACGAGCAGTACTTC. Full variable domain (rest looked up from reference TRBV18 and TRBJ2-7): NAGVMQNPRHLVRRRGQEARLRCSPMKGHSHVYWYRQLPEEGLKFMVYLQKENIIDESGMPKERFSAEFPKEGPSILRIQQVVRGDSAAYFCASSPVDGGSYEQYFGPGTRLTVT.